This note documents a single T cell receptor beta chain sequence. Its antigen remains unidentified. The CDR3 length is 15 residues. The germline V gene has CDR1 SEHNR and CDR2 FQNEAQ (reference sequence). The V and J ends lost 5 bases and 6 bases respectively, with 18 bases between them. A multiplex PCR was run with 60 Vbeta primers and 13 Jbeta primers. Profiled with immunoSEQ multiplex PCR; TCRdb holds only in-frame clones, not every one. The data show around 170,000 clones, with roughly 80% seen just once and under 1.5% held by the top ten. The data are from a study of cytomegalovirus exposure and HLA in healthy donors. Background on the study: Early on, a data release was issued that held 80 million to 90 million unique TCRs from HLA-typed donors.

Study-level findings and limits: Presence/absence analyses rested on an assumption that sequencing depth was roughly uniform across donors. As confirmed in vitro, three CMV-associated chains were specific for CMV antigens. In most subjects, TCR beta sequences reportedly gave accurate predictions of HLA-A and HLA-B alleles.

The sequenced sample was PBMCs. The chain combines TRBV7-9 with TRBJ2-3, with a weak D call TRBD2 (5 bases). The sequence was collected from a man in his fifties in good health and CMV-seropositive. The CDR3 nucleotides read TGTGCCAGCAGCCCGACGGGGATTCCGGTGGATACGCAGTATTTT. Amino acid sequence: CASSPTGIPVDTQYF. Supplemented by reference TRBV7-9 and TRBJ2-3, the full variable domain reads DTGVSQNPRHKITKRGQNVTFRCDPISEHNRLYWYRQTLGQGPEFLTYFQNEAQLEKSRLLSDRFSAERPKGSFSTLEIQRTEQGDSAMYLCASSPTGIPVDTQYFGPGTRLTVL.